This T cell receptor (beta chain) is drawn from a study of T-cell memory formation after mild COVID-19. In this sample, this clonotype turned up a few times. From the 5' RACE reads, TCRdb called clonotypes with MiXCR, one entry per CDR3 protein. Of more than 300,000 distinct CDR3 sequences listed, roughly 13% are singletons. The sequence was collected from a man in his late teens or twenties who had mild COVID-19 (a few samples of this study predate the infection). Cell type and time point are not known. The sample was PBMCs or a T cell subset sorted from them (not recorded which).

CDR3 nucleotides: TGTGCCAGCAGCTTTCTCCTTAACTATGGCTACACCTTC. It translates to CASSFLLNYGYTF. The J gene is TRBJ1-2, the V gene TRBV7-9; no firm D call. This CDR3 is 13 amino acids long. Germline V gene sequence: CDR1 SEHNR, CDR2 FQNEAQ (reference sequence). V was pared by 3 bases and J by 1 base, with 6 bases between.